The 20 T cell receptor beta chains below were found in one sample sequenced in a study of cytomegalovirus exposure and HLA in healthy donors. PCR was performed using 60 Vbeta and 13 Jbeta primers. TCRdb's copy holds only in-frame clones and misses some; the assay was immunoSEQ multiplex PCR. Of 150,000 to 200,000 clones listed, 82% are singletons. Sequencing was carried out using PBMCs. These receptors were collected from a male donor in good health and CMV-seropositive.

DNA of the CDR3: TGTGCCAGCAGCCTCCGGGAGGCGGTGAGCACAGATACGCAGTATTTT. Translation gives CASSLREAVSTDTQYF. J is TRBJ2-3 and V is TRBV7-2; 7 bases line up with TRBD2. Germline lookup yields CDR1 SGHTA and CDR2 FQGNSA. The V segment lost 5 bases and the J segment 0 bases; nucleotides outside the gene matches: 8. CDR3 size: 16 residues.

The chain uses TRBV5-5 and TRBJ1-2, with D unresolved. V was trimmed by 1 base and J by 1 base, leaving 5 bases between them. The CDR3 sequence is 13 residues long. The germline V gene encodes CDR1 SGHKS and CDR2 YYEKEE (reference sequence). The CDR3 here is CASSLSGNYGYTF. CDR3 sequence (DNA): TGTGCCAGCAGCTTGTCGGGTAACTATGGCTACACCTTC.

DNA for the CDR3: TGTGCCAGCTCTACCGGGACAGGGGACTCTTACAATCAGCCCCAGCATTTT. Translating gives CASSTGTGDSYNQPQHF. This chain links TRBV18 with TRBJ1-5; 10 bases are a match to TRBD1. The trim removed 6 bases at V and 3 bases at J, leaving 11 bases unmatched. The CDR3 totals 17 residues. Germline CDR1 is KGHSH and CDR2 is LQKENI.

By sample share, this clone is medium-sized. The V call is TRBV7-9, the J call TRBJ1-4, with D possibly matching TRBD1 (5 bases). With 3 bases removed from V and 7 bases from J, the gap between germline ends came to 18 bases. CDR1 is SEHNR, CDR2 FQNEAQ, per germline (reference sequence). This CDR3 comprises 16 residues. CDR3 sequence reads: CASSFLPGLVGEKLFF. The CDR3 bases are TGTGCCAGCAGCTTCCTGCCGGGACTGGTGGGTGAAAAACTGTTTTTT. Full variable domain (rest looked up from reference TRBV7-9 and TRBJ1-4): DTGVSQNPRHKITKRGQNVTFRCDPISEHNRLYWYRQTLGQGPEFLTYFQNEAQLEKSRLLSDRFSAERPKGSFSTLEIQRTEQGDSAMYLCASSFLPGLVGEKLFFGSGTQLSVL.

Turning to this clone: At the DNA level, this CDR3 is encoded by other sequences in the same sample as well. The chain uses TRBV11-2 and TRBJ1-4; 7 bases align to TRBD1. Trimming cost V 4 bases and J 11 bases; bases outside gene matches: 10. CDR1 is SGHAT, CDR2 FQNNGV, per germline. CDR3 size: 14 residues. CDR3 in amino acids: CASSSQFDRAKLFF. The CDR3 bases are TGTGCCAGCAGCTCCCAATTCGACAGGGCTAAACTGTTTTTT.

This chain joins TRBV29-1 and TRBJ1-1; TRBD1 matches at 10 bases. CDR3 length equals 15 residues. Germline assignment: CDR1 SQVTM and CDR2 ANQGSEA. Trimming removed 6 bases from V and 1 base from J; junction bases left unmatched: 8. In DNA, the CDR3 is TGCAGCGTGGGCGGGACAGGGGTGGGGAACACTGAAGCTTTCTTT. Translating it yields CSVGGTGVGNTEAFF.

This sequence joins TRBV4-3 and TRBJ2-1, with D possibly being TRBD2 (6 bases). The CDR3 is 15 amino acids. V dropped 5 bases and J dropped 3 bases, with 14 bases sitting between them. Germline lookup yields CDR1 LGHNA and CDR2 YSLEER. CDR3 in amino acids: CASSTQGLGYNEQFF. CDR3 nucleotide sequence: TGCGCCAGCAGCACCCAGGGACTTGGCTACAATGAGCAGTTCTTC.

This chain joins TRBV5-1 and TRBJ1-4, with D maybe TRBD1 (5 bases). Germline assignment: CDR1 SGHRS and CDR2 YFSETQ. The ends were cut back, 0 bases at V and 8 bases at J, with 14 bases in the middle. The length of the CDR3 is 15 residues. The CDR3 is CASSLGPGIGEKLFF. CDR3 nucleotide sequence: TGCGCCAGCAGCTTGGGACCAGGGATCGGGGAAAAACTGTTTTTT.

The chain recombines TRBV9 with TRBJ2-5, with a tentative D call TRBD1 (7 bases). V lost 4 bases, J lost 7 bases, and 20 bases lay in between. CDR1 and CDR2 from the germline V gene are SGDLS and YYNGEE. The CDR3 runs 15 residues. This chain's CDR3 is CASSLRDSGGGTQYF. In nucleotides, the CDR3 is TGTGCCAGCAGCTTGCGGGACAGTGGAGGTGGGACCCAGTACTTC.

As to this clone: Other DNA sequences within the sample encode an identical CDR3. CDR3 sequence reads: CASSPLGEPQHF. The CDR3 coding sequence is TGTGCCAGCAGTCCCCTCGGAGAGCCCCAGCATTTT. The chain recombines TRBV28 with TRBJ1-5, with D uncertain. The V and J ends lost 5 bases and 8 bases respectively, with 10 bases between them. Germline V gene sequence: CDR1 MDHEN, CDR2 SYDVKM. This CDR3 region has 12 residues.

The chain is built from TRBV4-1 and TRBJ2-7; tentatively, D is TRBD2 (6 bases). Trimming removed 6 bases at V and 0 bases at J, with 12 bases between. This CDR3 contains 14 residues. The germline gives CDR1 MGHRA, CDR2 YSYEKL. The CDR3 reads CASRYRDSSYEQYF. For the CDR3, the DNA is TGCGCCAGCAGGTACCGGGACTCCTCCTACGAGCAGTACTTC.

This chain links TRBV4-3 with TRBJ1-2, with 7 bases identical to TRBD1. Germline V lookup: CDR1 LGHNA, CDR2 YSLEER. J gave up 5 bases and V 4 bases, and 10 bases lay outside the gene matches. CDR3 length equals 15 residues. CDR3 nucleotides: TGCGCCAGCAGCCTTCTTCCCGGGACAGAGTATGGCTACACCTTC. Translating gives CASSLLPGTEYGYTF.

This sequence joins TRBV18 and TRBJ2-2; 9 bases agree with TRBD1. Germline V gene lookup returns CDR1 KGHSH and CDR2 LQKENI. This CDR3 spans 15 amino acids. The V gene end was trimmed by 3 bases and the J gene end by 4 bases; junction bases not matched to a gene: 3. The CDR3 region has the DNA TGTGCCAGCTCACCCGGGACAGGGATCACCGGGGAGCTGTTTTTT. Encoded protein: CASSPGTGITGELFF.

In DNA, the CDR3 is TGTGCCTGGGGGCCCCGACCCGGAGGGGGCTACACCTTC. It specifies CAWGPRPGGGYTF. The rearrangement links TRBV30 to TRBJ1-2; D is unresolved. V dropped 5 bases and J dropped 8 bases, with 18 bases sitting between them. Germline V gene lookup returns CDR1 GTSNPN and CDR2 SVGIG (reference sequence). This CDR3 is 13 amino acids long.

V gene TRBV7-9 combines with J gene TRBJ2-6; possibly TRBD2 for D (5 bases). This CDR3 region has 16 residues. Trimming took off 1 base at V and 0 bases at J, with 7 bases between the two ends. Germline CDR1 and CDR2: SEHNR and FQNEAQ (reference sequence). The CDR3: CASSLVRASGANVLTF. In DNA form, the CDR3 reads TGTGCCAGCAGCTTAGTGCGGGCCTCTGGGGCCAACGTCCTGACTTTC.

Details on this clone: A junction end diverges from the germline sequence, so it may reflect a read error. The CDR3 is CASSREGLGANGLTF. DNA of the CDR3: TGTGCCAGCAGCCGGGAGGGATTGGGGGCCAACGGCCTGACTTTC. The chain carries TRBV7-6 and TRBJ2-6, with 8 bases identical to TRBD2. Germline assignment: CDR1 SGHVS and CDR2 FNYEAQ. The CDR3 is 15 residues long.

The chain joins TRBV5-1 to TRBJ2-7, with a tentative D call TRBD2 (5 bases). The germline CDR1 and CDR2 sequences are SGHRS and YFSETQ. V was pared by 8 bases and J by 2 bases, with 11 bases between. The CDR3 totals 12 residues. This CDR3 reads CASSDGTYEQYF. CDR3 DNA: TGCGCCAGTTCGGACGGGACCTACGAGCAGTACTTC.

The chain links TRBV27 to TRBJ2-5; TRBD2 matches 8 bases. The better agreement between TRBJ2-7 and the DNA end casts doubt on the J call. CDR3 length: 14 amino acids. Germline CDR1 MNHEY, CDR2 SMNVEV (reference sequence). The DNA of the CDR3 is TGTGCCAGCAACCCGGGAGGGCCGGTATACGAGCAGTACTTC. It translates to CASNPGGPVYEQYF.

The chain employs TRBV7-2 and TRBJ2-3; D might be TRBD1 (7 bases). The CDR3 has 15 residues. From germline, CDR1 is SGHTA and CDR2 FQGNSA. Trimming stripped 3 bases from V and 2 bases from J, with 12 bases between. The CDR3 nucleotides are TGTGCCAGCAGCTTCAGGGGGGCCTACACAGATACGCAGTATTTT. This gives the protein CASSFRGAYTDTQYF. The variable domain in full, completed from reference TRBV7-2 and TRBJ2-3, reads GAGVSQSPSNKVTEKGKDVELRCDPISGHTALYWYRQSLGQGLEFLIYFQGNSAPDKSGLPSDRFSAERTGGSVSTLTIQRTQQEDSAVYLCASSFRGAYTDTQYFGPGTRLTVL.

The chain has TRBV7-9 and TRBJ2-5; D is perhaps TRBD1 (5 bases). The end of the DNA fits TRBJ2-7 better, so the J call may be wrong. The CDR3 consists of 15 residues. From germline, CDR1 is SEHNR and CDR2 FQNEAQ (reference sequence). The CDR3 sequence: CASSPDFPGPYEQYF. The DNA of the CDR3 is TGTGCCAGCAGCCCCGACTTCCCAGGGCCCTACGAGCAGTACTTC.